This T cell receptor beta chain was sequenced during a study of shared clonotypes between healthy human individuals. Broader study findings: The represented genetic and exposure-history diversity was limited by the small number of donors.

With regard to this clone: No antigen is known for it.

The length of the CDR3 is 16 residues. The V end lost 3 bases, the J end lost 3 bases, and 17 bases lay between the germline ends. The germline V gene has CDR1 KGHSH and CDR2 LQKENI. Deep-level running was used for the assay. The table came from immunoSEQ multiplex PCR; TCRdb's copy has only in-frame clones and leaves some out. This sample has approximately 500,000 clones, with approximately 79% found just once. Genomic DNA came from 70 million to 100 million PBMCs in unsorted samples. Source material: PBMCs. The TCR sequence derives from a woman in her 40s in good health. Some clones in this sample may be carry-over from other donors' samples. The chain recombines TRBV18 with TRBJ1-2; TRBD1 is a possible D gene (6 bases). CDR3 in DNA: TGTGCCAGCTCACCCGGATGGGGGCGCTTGGACTATGGCTACACCTTC. Protein: CASSPGWGRLDYGYTF.